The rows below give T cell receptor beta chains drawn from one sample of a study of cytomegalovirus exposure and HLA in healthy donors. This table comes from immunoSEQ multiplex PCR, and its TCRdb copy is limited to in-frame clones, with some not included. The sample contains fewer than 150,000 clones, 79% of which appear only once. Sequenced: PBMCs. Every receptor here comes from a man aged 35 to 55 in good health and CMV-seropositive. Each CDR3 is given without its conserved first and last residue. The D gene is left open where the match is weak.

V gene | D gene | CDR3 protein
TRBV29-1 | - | SVDVGGSNEKLF
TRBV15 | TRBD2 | ATSRGGTSGRSTDTQY
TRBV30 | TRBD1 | ASLRDRHYEQY
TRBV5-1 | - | ASSLDWSLANYGYT
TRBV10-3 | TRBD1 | AISGRDRDRVAGELF
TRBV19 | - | ASSIEGRFYEQY
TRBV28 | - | ASSTTGGTNTGELF
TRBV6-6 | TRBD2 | ASSYRAGVGYEQF
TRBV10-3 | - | AISDRTKGGEPQH
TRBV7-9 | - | ASSYTGYEQF
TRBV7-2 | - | ASSPLSAGELF
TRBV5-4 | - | ASSFTPSSYEQY
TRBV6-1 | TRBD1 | ASSAYRGTLYGYT
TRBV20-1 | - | SAEDSPQQY
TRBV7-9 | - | ASRADSIAKNIQY
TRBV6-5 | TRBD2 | ASSPLAGKETQY
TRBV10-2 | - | ASNTGRDTQY
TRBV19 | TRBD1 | ASSQGQGWETQY
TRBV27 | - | ASSRGRDTEAF
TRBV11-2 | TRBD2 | ASTGTSGSYEQY
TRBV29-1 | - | SVKEWDTSGNTIY
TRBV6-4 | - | AKRRDSIGCTDTQY
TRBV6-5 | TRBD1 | ASSSTGIQPPYGYT
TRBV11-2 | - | ASSPGNQPQH
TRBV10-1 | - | ASGPGRRGNNEQF
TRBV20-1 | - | SAFQGTQY
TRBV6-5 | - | ASSALNTGELF
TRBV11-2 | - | ASSLVGIGGNEQF